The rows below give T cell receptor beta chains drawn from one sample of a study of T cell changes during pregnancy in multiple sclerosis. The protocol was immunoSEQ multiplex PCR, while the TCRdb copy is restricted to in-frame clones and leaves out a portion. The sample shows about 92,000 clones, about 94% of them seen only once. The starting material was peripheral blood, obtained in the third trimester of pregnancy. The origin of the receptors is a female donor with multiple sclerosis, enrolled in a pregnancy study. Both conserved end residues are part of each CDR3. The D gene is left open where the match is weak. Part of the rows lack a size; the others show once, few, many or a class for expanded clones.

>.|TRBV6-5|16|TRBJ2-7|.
CASSYSILGGWREQYF
TGTGCCAGCAGTTACTCGATTCTAGGGGGTTGGAGGGAGCAGTACTTC
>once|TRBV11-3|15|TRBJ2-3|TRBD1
CASSQSTGAGDTQYF
TGTGCCAGCAGCCAATCAACAGGGGCGGGAGATACGCAGTATTTT
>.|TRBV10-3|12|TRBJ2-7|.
CAISESVHEQYF
TGTGCCATCAGTGAGTCCGTCCACGAGCAGTACTTC
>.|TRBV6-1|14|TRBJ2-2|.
CASRDGLLSGELFF
TGTGCCAGCAGGGACGGACTACTCTCCGGGGAGCTGTTTTTT
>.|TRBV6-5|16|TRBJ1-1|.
CASSYSRSVGNTEAFF
TGTGCCAGCAGTTACTCGAGGTCCGTGGGGAACACTGAAGCTTTCTTT
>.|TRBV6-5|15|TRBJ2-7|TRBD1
CASSLGTGRSYEQYF
TGTGCCAGCAGTCTCGGGACAGGGCGATCCTACGAGCAGTACTTC
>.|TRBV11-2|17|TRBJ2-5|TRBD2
CASSFILRSGSTKTQYF
TGTGCCAGCAGCTTCATCCTGAGGAGCGGGAGTACGAAGACCCAGTACTTC
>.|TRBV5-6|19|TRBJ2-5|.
CASSPTSPSERVKGKTQYF
TGTGCCAGCAGCCCCACCTCACCCAGCGAGCGGGTTAAGGGAAAGACCCAGTACTTC
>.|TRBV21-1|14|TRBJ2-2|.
CASSTDRPTGELFF
TGTGCCAGCAGCACCGACAGACCCACCGGGGAGCTGTTTTTT
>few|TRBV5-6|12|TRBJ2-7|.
CASSLNNYEQYF
TGTGCCAGCAGCTTGAACAACTACGAGCAGTACTTC
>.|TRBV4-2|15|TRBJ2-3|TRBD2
CASSQGLLAGDTQYF
TGTGCCAGCAGCCAAGGTCTACTAGCGGGAGATACGCAGTATTTT
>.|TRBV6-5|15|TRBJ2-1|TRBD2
CASSYSKTSGSIRFF
TGTGCCAGCAGTTACTCGAAGACTAGCGGTTCGATAAGGTTCTTC
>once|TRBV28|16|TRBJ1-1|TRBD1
CASSLRQGAWNTEAFF
TGTGCCAGCAGTTTAAGGCAGGGGGCTTGGAACACTGAAGCTTTCTTT
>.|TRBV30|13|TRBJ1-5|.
CAWSSGADQPQHF
TGTGCCTGGAGTAGTGGGGCTGATCAGCCCCAGCATTTT
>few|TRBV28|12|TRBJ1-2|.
CASSSYPGDYTF
TGTGCCAGCAGCTCCTACCCAGGGGACTACACCTTC
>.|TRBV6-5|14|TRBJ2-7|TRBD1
CASSPGTGVHEQYF
TGTGCCAGCAGCCCCGGGACAGGGGTCCACGAGCAGTACTTC
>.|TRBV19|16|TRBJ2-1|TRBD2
CASSIGAGGGLSEQFF
TGTGCCAGTAGTATAGGAGCGGGAGGGGGTTTGAGTGAGCAGTTCTTC
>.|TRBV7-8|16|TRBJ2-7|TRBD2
CASSTRTSGREYEQYF
TGTGCCAGCAGCACGCGGACTAGCGGGAGAGAATACGAGCAGTACTTC
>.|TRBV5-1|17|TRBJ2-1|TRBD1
CASSLDLLGTGYNEQFF
TGCGCCAGCAGCTTGGACCTTTTGGGGACAGGTTACAATGAGCAGTTCTTC
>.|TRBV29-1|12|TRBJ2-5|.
CSVAQFQETQYF
TGCAGCGTTGCCCAATTTCAAGAGACCCAGTACTTC
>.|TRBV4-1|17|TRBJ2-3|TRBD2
CASSQLTSGTSTDTQYF
TGCGCCAGCAGCCAGTTGACTAGCGGGACGAGCACAGATACGCAGTATTTT
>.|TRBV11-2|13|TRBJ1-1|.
CASSLGLSTEAFF
TGTGCCAGCAGCTTGGGACTGAGCACTGAAGCTTTCTTT
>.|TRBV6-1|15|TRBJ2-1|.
CASSEQSRLYNEQFF
TGTGCCAGCAGTGAACAGTCGAGACTATACAATGAGCAGTTCTTC
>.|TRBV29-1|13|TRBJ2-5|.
CSVYGGRGETQYF
TGCAGCGTCTACGGAGGGAGAGGAGAGACCCAGTACTTC
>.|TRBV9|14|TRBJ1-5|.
CASSAPGDNQPQHF
TGTGCCAGCAGCGCCCCAGGGGATAATCAGCCCCAGCATTTT
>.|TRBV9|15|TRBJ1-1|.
CASSVGLQMNTEAFF
TGTGCCAGCAGCGTAGGACTGCAGATGAACACTGAAGCTTTCTTT
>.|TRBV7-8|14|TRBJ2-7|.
CASSKRTNSYEQYF
TGTGCCAGCAGCAAACGGACAAATTCCTACGAGCAGTACTTC
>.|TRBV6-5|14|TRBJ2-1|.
CASRAANSYNEQFF
TGTGCCAGCAGGGCGGCGAACTCCTACAATGAGCAGTTCTTC
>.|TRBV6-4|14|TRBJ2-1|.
CASSPQPGYNEQFF
TGTGCCAGCAGTCCCCAACCGGGGTACAATGAGCAGTTCTTC
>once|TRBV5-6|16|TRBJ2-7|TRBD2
CASSLNSGALSYEQYF
TGTGCCAGCAGCTTGAATAGCGGGGCCCTCTCCTACGAGCAGTACTTC
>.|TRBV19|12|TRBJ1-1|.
CASSDRGVAAFF
TGTGCCAGCTCTGATCGGGGGGTGGCAGCTTTCTTT
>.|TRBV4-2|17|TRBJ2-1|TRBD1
CASSQDGQGAPYNEQFF
TGTGCCAGCAGCCAAGATGGACAGGGGGCGCCGTACAATGAGCAGTTCTTC
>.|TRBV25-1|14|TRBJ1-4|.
CASRAGYGSEKLFF
TGTGCCAGCAGAGCGGGATATGGGAGTGAAAAACTGTTTTTT
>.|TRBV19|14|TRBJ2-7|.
CASSPGGSSYEQYF
TGTGCCAGTAGTCCGGGTGGGAGCTCCTACGAGCAGTACTTC
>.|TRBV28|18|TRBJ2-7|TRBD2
CASSLHRLAGGSGYEQYF
TGTGCCAGCAGTCTCCACCGTCTAGCGGGAGGATCAGGTTACGAGCAGTACTTC
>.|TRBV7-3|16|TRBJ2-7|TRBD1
CASSRATGTGGYEQYF
TGTGCCAGCAGCAGAGCCACCGGGACAGGGGGCTACGAGCAGTACTTC
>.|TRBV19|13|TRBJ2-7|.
CASSVQGGYEQYF
TGTGCCAGTAGTGTCCAGGGGGGCTACGAGCAGTACTTC
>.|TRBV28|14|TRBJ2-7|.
CASSSPGSTYEQYF
TGTGCCAGCAGCTCCCCCGGGAGCACCTACGAGCAGTACTTC
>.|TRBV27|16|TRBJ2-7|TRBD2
CASSSPGTSGSYEQYF
TGTGCCAGCAGTTCCCCCGGGACTAGCGGGAGCTACGAGCAGTACTTC
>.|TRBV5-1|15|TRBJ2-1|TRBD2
CASYQLAGGPGEQFF
TGCGCCAGCTACCAACTAGCGGGAGGGCCCGGGGAGCAGTTCTTC
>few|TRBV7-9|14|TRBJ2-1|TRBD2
CASSRTSETNEQFF
TGTGCCAGCAGCCGGACTAGCGAGACCAATGAGCAGTTCTTC
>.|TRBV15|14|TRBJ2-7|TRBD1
CATSRGQGDNEQYF
TGTGCCACCAGCAGAGGACAGGGGGATAACGAGCAGTACTTC
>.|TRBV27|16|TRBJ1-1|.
CASSFQRESLNTEAFF
TGTGCCAGCAGCTTTCAGAGGGAGAGTTTGAACACTGAAGCTTTCTTT
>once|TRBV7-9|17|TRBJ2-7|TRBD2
CASSLGLAGGASYEQYF
TGTGCCAGCAGCTTAGGACTAGCGGGAGGTGCCTCCTACGAGCAGTACTTC
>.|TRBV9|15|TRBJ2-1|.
CASSVARSSYNEQFF
TGTGCCAGCAGCGTAGCCAGAAGCTCCTACAATGAGCAGTTCTTC
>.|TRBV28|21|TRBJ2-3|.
CASSLVSGSTQRNQSTDTQYF
TGTGCCAGCAGTTTAGTCAGCGGGTCGACCCAGCGGAACCAAAGCACAGATACGCAGTATTTT
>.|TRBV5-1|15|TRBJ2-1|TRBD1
CASSWDRLGNNEQFF
TGCGCCAGCAGCTGGGACAGGTTAGGGAACAATGAGCAGTTCTTC
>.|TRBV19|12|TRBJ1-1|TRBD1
CASRTGNTEAFF
TGTGCCAGCCGGACAGGGAACACTGAAGCTTTCTTT
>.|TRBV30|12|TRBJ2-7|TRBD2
CAWSGLAYEQYF
TGTGCCTGGAGTGGACTAGCGTACGAGCAGTACTTC
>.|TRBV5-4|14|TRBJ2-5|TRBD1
CASSLTGGQETQYF
TGTGCCAGCAGCTTGACAGGGGGCCAAGAGACCCAGTACTTC
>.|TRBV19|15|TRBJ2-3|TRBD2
CASSKGLAGTDTQYF
TGTGCCAGTAGTAAGGGACTAGCGGGAACGGATACGCAGTATTTT
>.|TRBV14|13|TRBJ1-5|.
CASSARGNQPQHF
TGTGCCAGCAGCGCCCGGGGGAATCAGCCCCAGCATTTT
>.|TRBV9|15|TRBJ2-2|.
CASSVGHLNTGELFF
TGTGCCAGCAGCGTAGGACACCTGAACACCGGGGAGCTGTTTTTT
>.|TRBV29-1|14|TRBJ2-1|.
CSVDRSGVNNEQFF
TGCAGCGTTGACCGGTCAGGGGTGAACAATGAGCAGTTCTTC